This section outlines one TCR beta chain sequence together with its context. In the authors' workflow: Reference gene primers were amplified, and this amplification served to estimate nucleated cell counts. The table came from immunoSEQ multiplex PCR; TCRdb's copy has only in-frame clones and leaves some out. The DNA was the basis for D and trimming; V, J and clone size are from that table. The repertoire has 310,000 or so clones, 75% to 90% of them found once; the top ten carry 2% to 2.5%. The entry originates in a study of blood T cell repertoires in COVID-19. Overall study: From the United States, Italy and Spain came samples of acute and convalescent COVID-19. Sources were T cells, B-cell-depleted T cells, or PBMCs; the material itself was cDNA or gDNA.

The receptor was derived from a woman between 25 and 40 years old who had recovered from COVID-19. Sequencing input: peripheral blood.

The CDR3 spells CASSIPGRSPDTQYF. DNA for the CDR3: TGTGCCAGCAGTATACCGGGGAGGAGTCCAGATACGCAGTATTTT. The chain combines TRBV28 with TRBJ2-3; possibly TRBD2 for D (6 bases). From germline, CDR1 is MDHEN and CDR2 SYDVKM. This CDR3 contains 15 residues. The ends were cut back, 5 bases at V and 4 bases at J, with 16 bases in the middle.